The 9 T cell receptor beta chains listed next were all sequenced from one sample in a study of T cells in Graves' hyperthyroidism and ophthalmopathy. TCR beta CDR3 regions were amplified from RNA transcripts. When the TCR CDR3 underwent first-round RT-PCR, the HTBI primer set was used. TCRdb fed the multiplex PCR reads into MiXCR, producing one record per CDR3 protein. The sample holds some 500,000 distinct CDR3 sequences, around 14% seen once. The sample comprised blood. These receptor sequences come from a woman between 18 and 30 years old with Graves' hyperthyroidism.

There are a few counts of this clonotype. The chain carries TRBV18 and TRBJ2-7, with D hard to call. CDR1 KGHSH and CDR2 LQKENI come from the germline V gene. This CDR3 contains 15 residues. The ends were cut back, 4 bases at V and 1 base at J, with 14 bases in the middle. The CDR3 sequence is CASSLKKGDSYEQYV. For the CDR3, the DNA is TGTGCCAGCTCACTAAAGAAAGGCGATTCCTACGAGCAGTACGTC.

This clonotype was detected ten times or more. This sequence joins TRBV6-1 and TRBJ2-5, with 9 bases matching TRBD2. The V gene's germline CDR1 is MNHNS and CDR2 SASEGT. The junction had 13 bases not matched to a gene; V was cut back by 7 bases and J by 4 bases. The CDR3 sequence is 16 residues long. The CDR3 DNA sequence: TGTGCCAGCACCAAGGGAGCGGGAGGTCTCGGAGAGACCCAGTACTTC. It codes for CASTKGAGGLGETQYF.

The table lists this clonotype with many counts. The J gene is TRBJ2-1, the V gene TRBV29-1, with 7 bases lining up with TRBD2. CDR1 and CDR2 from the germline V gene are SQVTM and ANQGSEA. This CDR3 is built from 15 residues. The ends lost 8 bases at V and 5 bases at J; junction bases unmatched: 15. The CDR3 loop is CSRHQAGDRHNEQFF. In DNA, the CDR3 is TGCAGCCGACACCAGGCGGGAGATCGTCACAATGAGCAGTTCTTC.

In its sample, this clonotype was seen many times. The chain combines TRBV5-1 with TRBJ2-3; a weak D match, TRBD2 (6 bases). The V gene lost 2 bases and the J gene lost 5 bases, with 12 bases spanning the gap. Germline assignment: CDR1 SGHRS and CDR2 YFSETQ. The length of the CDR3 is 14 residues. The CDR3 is CASSFLGAGDTQYF. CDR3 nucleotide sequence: TGCGCCAGCAGCTTTCTGGGAGCGGGAGATACGCAGTATTTT.

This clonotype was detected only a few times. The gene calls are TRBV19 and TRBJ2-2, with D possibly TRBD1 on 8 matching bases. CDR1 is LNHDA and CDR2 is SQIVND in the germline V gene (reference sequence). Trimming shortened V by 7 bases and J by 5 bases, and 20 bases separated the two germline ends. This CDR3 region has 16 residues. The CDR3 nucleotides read TGTGCCAGTATGGGGGAGGGACAGGAGAAAACCGGGGAGCTGTTTTTT. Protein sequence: CASMGEGQEKTGELFF.

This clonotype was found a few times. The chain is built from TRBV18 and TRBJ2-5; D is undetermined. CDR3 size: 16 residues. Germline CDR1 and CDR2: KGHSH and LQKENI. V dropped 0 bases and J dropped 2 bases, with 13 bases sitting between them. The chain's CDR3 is CASSPPNQGQQETQYF. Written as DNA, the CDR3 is TGTGCCAGCTCACCACCGAACCAAGGCCAACAAGAGACCCAGTACTTC.

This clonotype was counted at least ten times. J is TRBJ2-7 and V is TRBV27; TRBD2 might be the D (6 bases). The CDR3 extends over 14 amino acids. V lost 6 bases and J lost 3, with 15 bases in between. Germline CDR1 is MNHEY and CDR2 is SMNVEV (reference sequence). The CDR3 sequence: CASRAGLTHYEQYV. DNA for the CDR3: TGTGCCAGCAGGGCGGGGTTGACCCACTACGAGCAGTACGTC.

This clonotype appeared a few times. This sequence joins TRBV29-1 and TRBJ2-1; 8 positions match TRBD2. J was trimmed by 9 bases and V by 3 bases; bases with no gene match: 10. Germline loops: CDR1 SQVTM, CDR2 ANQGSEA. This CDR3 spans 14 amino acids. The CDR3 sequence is CSVERREDYGEQFF. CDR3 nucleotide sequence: TGCAGCGTTGAGAGGCGGGAGGATTATGGTGAGCAGTTCTTC.

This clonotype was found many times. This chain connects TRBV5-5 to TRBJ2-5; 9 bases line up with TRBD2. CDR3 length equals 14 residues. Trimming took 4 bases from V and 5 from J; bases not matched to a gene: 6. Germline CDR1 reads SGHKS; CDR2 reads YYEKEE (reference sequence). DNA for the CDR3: TGTGCCAGCAGCAAACCCAGCGGGGGGGAGACCCAGTACTTC. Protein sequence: CASSKPSGGETQYF.